The sequence of this TCR beta chain was determined in a study of patients and donors after allogeneic stem cell transplantation. Between the trimmed V and J ends, which lost 1 base and 0 bases, there was a span of 13 bases. Germline V lookup: CDR1 MGHRA, CDR2 YSYEKL. This CDR3 has 17 amino acids. This clonotype has a count of ten or more. MiXCR was run by TCRdb on the RT-PCR reads, yielding one entry per CDR3 protein. The top ten hold about three quarters of the sample, which has about 40,000 distinct CDR3 sequences, roughly 29% seen once. Sequencing used blood, either unsorted or a sorted T cell fraction (not recorded which). This receptor was obtained from a human donor who was either an allogeneic HSCT recipient or a stem cell or donor lymphocyte infusion donor (not recorded which). It is not recorded whose cells these are; they may come from a transplant donor. V usage is TRBV4-1 and J usage is TRBJ1-5; weak D call: TRBD1 (5 bases). The CDR3 reads CASSQGSRGYSNQPQHF. CDR3 nucleotide sequence: TGCGCCAGCAGCCAAGGATCAAGGGGATATAGCAATCAGCCCCAGCATTTT.